Below, 26 T cell receptor beta chains from the same sample are listed, as sequenced in a study of shared clonotypes between healthy human individuals (TCRdb year 2020). The library was generated by the immunoSEQ multiplex PCR assay. TCRdb took this table from immuneACCESS and kept in-frame rearrangements with V and J called. Such tables lack part of the clones; where checked against another copy, unresolved V genes explain under half of the gap, and the rest is unexplained. The sample table holds over 800,000 clones, of which 80% to 95% were seen once. 24% of the sample goes to the ten largest clones. CD8 naive samples were CD45RO-negative cells positively selected for CCR7, giving a CD45RA+CCR7+ population that excluded TemRA cells. The sequenced sample was naive CD8+ T cells sorted from blood. The meaning of the sample's cell subset or site label: CD45RA+CCR7+. The receptor set was obtained from a man aged 25-40 years in good health.

The CDR3 reads CASRARNTGELFF. CDR3 DNA: TGTGCCAGCAGGGCGAGGAACACCGGGGAGCTGTTTTTT. The chain links TRBV9 to TRBJ2-2; D remains ambiguous. Trimming took 5 bases from V and 1 from J, leaving 6 bases between them. Germline V gene sequence: CDR1 SGDLS, CDR2 YYNGEE. The CDR3 is 13 amino acids. The entire variable domain, with the rest obtained from reference TRBV9 and TRBJ2-2, is as follows: DSGVTQTPKHLITATGQRVTLRCSPRSGDLSVYWYQQSLDQGLQFLIQYYNGEERAKGNILERFSAQQFPDLHSELNLSSLELGDSALYFCASRARNTGELFFGEGSRLTVL.

This clone showed up just a few times. The chain links TRBV28 to TRBJ2-7, with 7 bases lining up with TRBD2. There are 12 residues in the CDR3. Germline loops: CDR1 MDHEN, CDR2 SYDVKM. J was trimmed by 2 bases and V by 8 bases; bases with no gene match: 3. The CDR3 protein is CASRGVTYEQYF. CDR3 DNA sequence: TGTGCCAGCCGGGGGGTGACCTACGAGCAGTACTTC.

The chain links TRBV27 to TRBJ2-7; D might be TRBD2 (6 bases). V was clipped by 8 bases and J by 0 bases, with 14 bases between them. CDR1 MNHEY and CDR2 SMNVEV come from the germline V gene (reference sequence). This CDR3 is built from 14 residues. CDR3 amino acids: CASATSRSSYEQYF. For the CDR3, the DNA is TGTGCCAGCGCCACTAGCCGGAGCTCCTACGAGCAGTACTTC.

The V and J genes are TRBV7-6 and TRBJ2-1, with 14 bases that match TRBD2. The CDR3 is 20 amino acids. V lost 4 bases to trimming and J lost 7 bases; unmatched junction nucleotides: 18. Germline CDR1 is SGHVS and CDR2 is FNYEAQ. In DNA form, the CDR3 reads TGTGCCAGCAGCTATCTGGACAGGGGGGGACTAGCGGGAGAGGAGAATGAGCAGTTCTTC. The encoded protein is CASSYLDRGGLAGEENEQFF.

The rearrangement links TRBV10-3 to TRBJ2-5; 12 bases fit TRBD2. This CDR3 region has 17 residues. The V segment lost 0 bases and the J segment 5 bases; nucleotides outside the gene matches: 7. Per germline, CDR1 ENHRY and CDR2 SYGVKD. The CDR3: CAISESASGRAEETQYF. CDR3 DNA sequence: TGTGCCATCAGTGAGTCGGCTAGCGGGAGGGCCGAGGAGACCCAGTACTTC.

This chain uses TRBV7-3 with TRBJ1-5; D remains ambiguous. The V end lost 5 bases, the J end lost 3 bases, and 11 bases lay between the germline ends. CDR3 length: 14 amino acids. Germline CDR1 and CDR2: SGHTA and FQGTGA. CDR3 residues: CASSPSGPNQPQHF. DNA for the CDR3: TGTGCCAGCAGCCCGAGTGGTCCCAATCAGCCCCAGCATTTT. Filled out from reference TRBV7-3 and TRBJ1-5, the complete variable domain reads GAGVSQTPSNKVTEKGKYVELRCDPISGHTALYWYRQSLGQGPEFLIYFQGTGAADDSGLPNDRFFAVRPEGSVSTLKIQRTERGDSAVYLCASSPSGPNQPQHFGDGTRLSIL.

This rearrangement joins TRBV28 to TRBJ2-7, with 8 nucleotides matching TRBD2. From germline, CDR1 is MDHEN and CDR2 SYDVKM. V shed 2 bases and J 2 bases; nucleotides not matched to a gene: 8. The CDR3 consists of 16 residues. CDR3 DNA sequence: TGTGCCAGCAGTTTACGCTCAGCGGGAGCCCCCTACGAGCAGTACTTC. This gives the protein CASSLRSAGAPYEQYF.

This chain links TRBV7-9 with TRBJ1-2; D is undetermined. Germline CDR1 and CDR2: SEHNR and FQNEAQ (reference sequence). This CDR3 comprises 13 residues. The V gene lost 5 bases and the J gene lost 5 bases, with 12 bases spanning the gap. DNA of the CDR3: TGTGCCAGCAGCCCAAACCCCGTATATGGCTACACCTTC. It is translated as CASSPNPVYGYTF. Looking up the rest from reference TRBV7-9 and TRBJ1-2 gives the full variable domain: DTGVSQNPRHKITKRGQNVTFRCDPISEHNRLYWYRQTLGQGPEFLTYFQNEAQLEKSRLLSDRFSAERPKGSFSTLEIQRTEQGDSAMYLCASSPNPVYGYTFGSGTRLTVV.

Concerning this clone itself: Other DNA sequences from this sample encode an identical CDR3 as well. The V and J genes are TRBV11-2 and TRBJ2-7; no firm D call. The CDR3 has 14 residues. The germline gives CDR1 SGHAT, CDR2 FQNNGV. Trimming shortened V by 4 bases and J by 0 bases, and 10 bases separated the two germline ends. CDR3 residues: CASSSTLSSYEQYF. The DNA of the CDR3 is TGTGCCAGCAGCTCGACACTCAGCTCCTACGAGCAGTACTTC. Variable domain in full (rest from reference TRBV11-2 and TRBJ2-7): EAGVAQSPRYKIIEKRQSVAFWCNPISGHATLYWYQQILGQGPKLLIQFQNNGVVDDSQLPKDRFSAERLKGVDSTLKIQPAKLEDSAVYLCASSSTLSSYEQYFGPGTRLTVT.

The chain carries TRBV11-3 and TRBJ2-2; 14 nucleotides line up with TRBD2. The germline gives CDR1 SGHNT, CDR2 YENEEA. V shed 5 bases and J 0 bases; nucleotides not matched to a gene: 5. The CDR3 is 18 residues long. CDR3 DNA: TGTGCCAGCAGCCCTTGGACTAGCGGGGGGACGAACACCGGGGAGCTGTTTTTT. Encoded protein: CASSPWTSGGTNTGELFF.

The rearrangement links TRBV11-3 to TRBJ2-1, with TRBD2 identical over 7 bases. CDR1 and CDR2 from the germline V gene are SGHNT and YENEEA. This CDR3 comprises 15 residues. V gave up 0 bases and J gave up 2 bases; unmatched junction bases: 1. CDR3 sequence: CASSLDGGTYNEQFF. The DNA for the CDR3 is TGTGCCAGCAGCTTAGACGGGGGGACCTACAATGAGCAGTTCTTC.

In regard to this clone: Distinct nucleotide sequences in the sample also encode this CDR3. The chain carries TRBV6-5 and TRBJ2-7; possibly TRBD1 for D (6 bases). With 0 bases removed from V and 6 bases from J, the gap between germline ends came to 9 bases. This CDR3 has 13 amino acids. Germline CDR1 and CDR2: MNHEY and SVGAGI. The CDR3 sequence is CASSYSSRGEQYF. In nucleotides, the CDR3 is TGTGCCAGCAGTTACTCGAGCAGGGGCGAGCAGTACTTC.

The chain is built from TRBV15 and TRBJ2-3; 14 nucleotides agree with TRBD2. CDR3 length equals 18 residues. CDR1 LNHNV and CDR2 YYDKDF come from the germline V gene (reference sequence). Trimming took 3 bases from V and 2 from J; bases not matched to a gene: 7. The CDR3 loop is CATSSPGTSGGPTDTQYF. The CDR3 region has the DNA TGTGCCACCAGCAGCCCCGGGACTAGCGGGGGACCCACAGATACGCAGTATTTT.

V gene TRBV5-4 combines with J gene TRBJ2-7, with D perhaps matching TRBD2 (6 bases). CDR1 and CDR2 from the germline V gene are SGHNT and YYREEE (reference sequence). The CDR3 length is 15 residues. The ends were cut back, 3 bases at V and 4 bases at J, with 17 bases in the middle. CDR3 DNA: TGTGCCAGCAGCTCGGATAGGGACTCCAAATACGAGCAGTACTTC. It specifies CASSSDRDSKYEQYF.

The rearrangement joins TRBV2 to TRBJ2-2; TRBD1 matches at 12 bases. CDR3 length equals 17 residues. CDR1 is SNHLY, CDR2 FYNNEI, per germline. The junction had 5 bases not matched to a gene; V was cut back by 6 bases and J by 0 bases. For the CDR3, the DNA is TGTGCCAGCAGCCAGGGACAGGGGGCCTCGAACACCGGGGAGCTGTTTTTT. Protein product: CASSQGQGASNTGELFF. The full variable domain, in which reference TRBV2 and TRBJ2-2 provide the parts outside the CDR3, is EPEVTQTPSHQVTQMGQEVILRCVPISNHLYFYWYRQILGQKVEFLVSFYNNEISEKSEIFDDQFSVERPDGSNFTLKIRSTKLEDSAMYFCASSQGQGASNTGELFFGEGSRLTVL.

A word on this clone: Germline and junction disagree at one end, which may indicate a read error. The gene calls are TRBV5-5 and TRBJ1-2; D not resolved. The CDR3 extends over 13 amino acids. Per germline, CDR1 SGHKS and CDR2 YYEKEE (reference sequence). CDR3 loop: CASSPFMGYGYTF. DNA for the CDR3: TGCGCCAGCAGCCCTTTTATGGGGTATGGCTACACCTTC.

As DNA, the CDR3 is TGTGCCAGCAGGGGGGACCTTGGGGCCAACGTCCTGACTTTC. It translates to CASRGDLGANVLTF. V is TRBV27 and J is TRBJ2-6; D is tentatively TRBD1 or TRBD2 (5 bases each). Trimming shortened V by 6 bases and J by 3 bases, and 9 bases separated the two germline ends. The CDR3 totals 14 residues. Germline V gene sequence: CDR1 MNHEY, CDR2 SMNVEV (reference sequence). Combining the CDR3 with reference TRBV27 and TRBJ2-6 gives the whole variable domain EAQVTQNPRYLITVTGKKLTVTCSQNMNHEYMSWYRQDPGLGLRQIYYSMNVEVTDKGDVPEGYKVSRKEKRNFPLILESPSPNQTSLYFCASRGDLGANVLTFGAGSRLTVL.

This chain links TRBV9 with TRBJ2-1; 7 bases line up with TRBD2. The length of the CDR3 is 13 residues. The V gene end was trimmed by 3 bases and the J gene end by 4 bases; junction bases not matched to a gene: 1. Germline CDR1 reads SGDLS; CDR2 reads YYNGEE. CDR3 loop: CASSEGGYNEQFF. CDR3 in DNA: TGTGCCAGCAGCGAGGGAGGGTACAATGAGCAGTTCTTC. The full variable domain, rest sourced from reference TRBV9 and TRBJ2-1, is DSGVTQTPKHLITATGQRVTLRCSPRSGDLSVYWYQQSLDQGLQFLIQYYNGEERAKGNILERFSAQQFPDLHSELNLSSLELGDSALYFCASSEGGYNEQFFGPGTRLTVL.

The rearrangement joins TRBV4-3 to TRBJ2-1; TRBD2 matches 7 bases. Unmatched junction bases numbered 16, after V lost 0 bases and J lost 5 bases. This CDR3 contains 19 residues. The germline gives CDR1 LGHNA, CDR2 YSLEER. The CDR3 DNA follows: TGCGCCAGCAGCCAAGATACGCCGTGGGCCACGGGAGGCAACAATGAGCAGTTCTTC. Translating it yields CASSQDTPWATGGNNEQFF.

V usage is TRBV6-5 and J usage is TRBJ2-7; D possibly corresponds to TRBD1 (6 bases). This CDR3 spans 14 amino acids. The germline gives CDR1 MNHEY, CDR2 SVGAGI. Trimming cost V 5 bases and J 2 bases, with 13 bases left between them. The CDR3 protein is CASSPLTGPYEQYF. The CDR3 coding sequence is TGTGCCAGCAGTCCGTTGACAGGTCCCTACGAGCAGTACTTC.

The chain combines TRBV28 with TRBJ2-3; D not certain. Germline V CDR1 and CDR2: MDHEN, SYDVKM. The length of the CDR3 is 12 residues. V was pared by 6 bases and J by 6 bases, with 10 bases between. The CDR3 nucleotides are TGTGCCAGCAGACCTCTTCGGGATACGCAGTATTTT. This sequence encodes CASRPLRDTQYF.

Written as DNA, the CDR3 is TGTGCCAGCAGTCTCAGTGGCGTTGTCGAGCAGTACTTC. It encodes CASSLSGVVEQYF. This chain uses TRBV28 with TRBJ2-7; the D is unclear. Trimming cost V 5 bases and J 6 bases, with 14 bases left between them. There are 13 residues in the CDR3. Germline V CDR1 and CDR2: MDHEN, SYDVKM.

The rearrangement links TRBV10-2 to TRBJ2-5, with D hard to call. CDR1 is WSHSY, CDR2 SAAADI, per germline. V lost 3 bases and J 5 bases, leaving 4 bases between the germline ends. The CDR3 sequence is 11 residues long. The CDR3, as DNA: TGCGCCAGCAGTGATGGGGAGACCCAGTACTTC. It codes for CASSDGETQYF.

This clone was observed once. The CDR3 bases are TGTGCCAGCAGCGAAATGGGACAGAACACTGAAGCTTTCTTT. This translates into CASSEMGQNTEAFF. The chain employs TRBV6-1 and TRBJ1-1; weak D call: TRBD1 (6 bases). Germline CDR1 MNHNS, CDR2 SASEGT. CDR3 length: 14 residues. The V and J ends lost 6 bases and 1 base respectively, with 12 bases between them.

The gene calls are TRBV27 and TRBJ2-1, with 8 bases identical to TRBD2. J lost 4 bases, V lost 5 bases, and 7 bases had no gene match. The CDR3 loop spans 15 amino acids. Looked up from germline, CDR1 is MNHEY and CDR2 is SMNVEV (reference sequence). The CDR3 spells CASSPERESYNEQFF. CDR3 DNA: TGTGCCAGCAGTCCGGAGCGGGAGTCTTACAATGAGCAGTTCTTC.

This chain uses TRBV6-4 with TRBJ2-1, with 7 positions matching TRBD1. CDR1 is MRHNA, CDR2 SNTAGT, per germline. The CDR3 spans 13 residues. With V trimmed by 2 bases and J by 12 bases, 7 bases remained unmatched. CDR3 amino acids: CASSDTNRGWQFF. CDR3 coding DNA: TGTGCCAGCAGTGACACTAACAGGGGTTGGCAGTTCTTC.